Each of the 32 T cell receptor beta chains below was sequenced from the same sample in a study of blood T cell repertoires in COVID-19. Assay: immunoSEQ multiplex PCR; the TCRdb copy retains only in-frame clones and omits some. Among approximately 260,000 clones listed, approximately 84% were seen once. Sequencing used peripheral blood. The receptors originated from a human donor in a cohort sampled during active COVID-19.

With respect to this clone: Germline is not matched at one junction end, which may reflect a read error. The CDR3: CASSKLSPHVVF. Written as DNA, the CDR3 is TGTGCCAGCAGTAAGTTGAGTCCTCATGTGGTGTTC. The rearrangement joins TRBV2 to TRBJ2-4; no reliable D call. The CDR3 has 12 residues. CDR1 is SNHLY, CDR2 FYNNEI, per germline.

The rearrangement uses TRBV12-3 or TRBV12-4 and TRBJ2-1, with 9 bases that match TRBD2. The CDR3 has 13 amino acids. With 7 bases clipped from V and 7 bases from J, the junction kept 5 bases outside the gene matches. DNA of the CDR3: TGTGCCAGCACCCCTAGCGGGGTTAATGAGCAGTTCTTC. Translating it yields CASTPSGVNEQFF.

The V call is TRBV7-2, the J call TRBJ2-7, with TRBD1 identical over 10 bases. Germline V CDR1 and CDR2: SGHTA, FQGNSA. The CDR3 is 15 residues long. V was clipped by 4 bases and J by 2 bases; unmatched bases: 5. CDR3 protein: CASSWGQGITYEQYF. In DNA, the CDR3 is TGTGCCAGCAGCTGGGGACAGGGGATAACCTACGAGCAGTACTTC.

This chain uses TRBV10-3 with TRBJ2-2, with 9 bases matching TRBD1. CDR3 length equals 14 residues. Germline V lookup: CDR1 ENHRY, CDR2 SYGVKD. V dropped 8 bases and J dropped 2; count of bases not matched to a gene: 3. The CDR3 sequence: CAIGDRVNTGELFF. DNA of the CDR3: TGTGCCATCGGGGACAGGGTAAACACCGGGGAGCTGTTTTTT.

The chain has TRBV28 and TRBJ2-1; 7 nucleotides match TRBD2. The CDR3 runs 15 residues. V lost 3 bases, J lost 2 bases, and 4 bases stayed unmatched. Germline CDR1 reads MDHEN; CDR2 reads SYDVKM. CDR3 sequence: CASSFSGLAYNEQFF. The CDR3 bases are TGTGCCAGCAGTTTTTCTGGACTAGCCTACAATGAGCAGTTCTTC. Filled out from reference TRBV28 and TRBJ2-1, the complete variable domain reads DVKVTQSSRYLVKRTGEKVFLECVQDMDHENMFWYRQDPGLGLRLIYFSYDVKMKEKGDIPEGYSVSREKKERFSLILESASTNQTSMYLCASSFSGLAYNEQFFGPGTRLTVL.

The CDR3 bases are TGCGCCAGCAGCTTGGGGACAGGGGGCTATGAGACCCAGTACTTC. It codes for CASSLGTGGYETQYF. The chain has TRBV5-1 and TRBJ2-5, with 11 bases aligning to TRBD1. V gave up 0 bases and J gave up 5 bases; unmatched junction bases: 3. The germline gives CDR1 SGHRS, CDR2 YFSETQ. The CDR3 extends over 15 amino acids. The variable domain in full, with the rest retrieved from reference TRBV5-1 and TRBJ2-5, is KAGVTQTPRYLIKTRGQQVTLSCSPISGHRSVSWYQQTPGQGLQFLFEYFSETQRNKGNFPGRFSGRQFSNSRSEMNVSTLELGDSALYLCASSLGTGGYETQYFGPGTRLLVL.

CDR3 sequence: CASRGQGKNIQYF. CDR3 in DNA: TGTGCCAGCAGGGGACAGGGTAAAAACATTCAGTACTTC. This chain connects TRBV28 to TRBJ2-4, with TRBD1 matching over 9 bases. Trimming removed 6 bases from V and 4 bases from J; junction bases left unmatched: 1. Germline CDR1 reads MDHEN; CDR2 reads SYDVKM. The CDR3 has 13 amino acids.

The V and J genes are TRBV18 and TRBJ1-3; the D gene is possibly TRBD1 (5 bases). Trimming removed 2 bases from V and 2 bases from J, with 22 bases in between. Germline assignment: CDR1 KGHSH and CDR2 LQKENI. This CDR3 is built from 19 residues. CDR3 DNA: TGTGCCAGCTCACCAATCCCCCCCCAGGGAGGGTTTACTGGAAACACCATATATTTT. Translating gives CASSPIPPQGGFTGNTIYF.

The chain links TRBV18 to TRBJ1-5; D may be TRBD1 (6 bases). Germline V gives CDR1 KGHSH, CDR2 LQKENI. This CDR3 has 16 residues. V lost 3 bases and J 2 bases, leaving 14 bases between the germline ends. The CDR3 sequence is CASSPQGGRGNQPQHF. CDR3 nucleotide sequence: TGTGCCAGCTCACCCCAAGGGGGACGGGGCAATCAGCCCCAGCATTTT.

The rearrangement joins TRBV4-1 to TRBJ1-1, with TRBD1 as a possible D gene (5 bases). Germline V gives CDR1 MGHRA, CDR2 YSYEKL. The CDR3 runs 14 residues. Trimming took 4 bases from V and 6 from J, leaving 15 bases between them. The CDR3 coding sequence is TGCGCCAGCAGCCCGGGGCCCACGGGAGCTGAAGCTTTCTTT. Its protein is CASSPGPTGAEAFF.

This clone was seen just once. In the same sample, other DNA sequences code for this CDR3. The rearrangement links TRBV19 to TRBJ2-7; D may be TRBD2 (5 bases). CDR1 is LNHDA and CDR2 is SQIVND in the germline V gene (reference sequence). The ends were cut back, 1 base at V and 0 bases at J, with 7 bases in the middle. The length of the CDR3 is 14 residues. This CDR3 reads CASSIGGGSYEQYF. In nucleotides, the CDR3 is TGTGCCAGTAGTATAGGTGGAGGCTCCTACGAGCAGTACTTC.

The gene calls are TRBV18 and TRBJ2-1; 11 nucleotides align to TRBD2. This CDR3 is built from 15 residues. Germline CDR1 is KGHSH and CDR2 is LQKENI. V gave up 4 bases and J gave up 6 bases; unmatched junction bases: 5. CDR3 nucleotides: TGTGCCAGCTCACTTAGCGGGGGGGCCTTCAATGAGCAGTTCTTC. Translation: CASSLSGGAFNEQFF. The whole variable domain, filled in from reference TRBV18 and TRBJ2-1, reads NAGVMQNPRHLVRRRGQEARLRCSPMKGHSHVYWYRQLPEEGLKFMVYLQKENIIDESGMPKERFSAEFPKEGPSILRIQQVVRGDSAAYFCASSLSGGAFNEQFFGPGTRLTVL.

The genes are TRBV7-2 and TRBJ2-2, with 7 bases identical to TRBD1. The CDR3 spans 14 residues. Trimming took 3 bases from V and 6 from J; bases not matched to a gene: 4. Germline lookup yields CDR1 SGHTA and CDR2 FQGNSA. The CDR3 loop reads CASSFRQGAGELFF. As DNA, the CDR3 is TGTGCCAGCAGCTTTCGACAGGGCGCCGGGGAGCTGTTTTTT.

The J gene is TRBJ2-2, the V gene TRBV5-1; 12 bases are a match to TRBD2. This CDR3 contains 19 residues. Germline loops: CDR1 SGHRS, CDR2 YFSETQ. J lost 0 bases, V lost 0 bases, and 6 bases had no gene match. The CDR3 DNA reads as TGCGCCAGCAGCTTGGGATTGAGGACTAGCGGGGCGAACACCGGGGAGCTGTTTTTT. It yields the protein CASSLGLRTSGANTGELFF.

The chain's CDR3 is CASSPGGSFSPLHF. CDR3 nucleotide sequence: TGTGCCAGCAGCCCAGGGGGTAGTTTTTCACCCCTCCACTTT. The V call is TRBV11-2, the J call TRBJ1-6; TRBD1 matches at 7 bases. CDR1 is SGHAT and CDR2 is FQNNGV in the germline V gene. Trimming at V came to 5 bases and at J to 9 bases, leaving 7 bases not matched to a gene. The CDR3 is 14 amino acids.

This clone was counted between two and nine times. This chain uses TRBV5-1 with TRBJ2-7, with 9 bases matching TRBD2. Germline V CDR1 and CDR2: SGHRS, YFSETQ. Trimming took 2 bases from V and 0 from J; bases not matched to a gene: 3. The length of the CDR3 is 15 residues. The chain's CDR3 is CASSLSGRSSYEQYF. In DNA form, the CDR3 reads TGCGCCAGCAGCTTAAGCGGGAGGAGCTCCTACGAGCAGTACTTC.

The CDR3, as DNA: TGTGCCAGCACCGTAAATCGTAATTCACCCCTCCACTTT. Encoded protein: CASTVNRNSPLHF. The chain is built from TRBV7-2 and TRBJ1-6, with D unresolved. The length of the CDR3 is 13 residues. Germline V gene lookup returns CDR1 SGHTA and CDR2 FQGNSA. The ends were cut back, 7 bases at V and 6 bases at J, with 10 bases in the middle. The full variable domain, completed using reference TRBV7-2 and TRBJ1-6, is GAGVSQSPSNKVTEKGKDVELRCDPISGHTALYWYRQSLGQGLEFLIYFQGNSAPDKSGLPSDRFSAERTGGSVSTLTIQRTQQEDSAVYLCASTVNRNSPLHFGNGTRLTVT.

The chain recombines TRBV4-1 with TRBJ2-3; 8 nucleotides match TRBD2. The germline CDR1 and CDR2 sequences are MGHRA and YSYEKL. With V trimmed by 0 bases and J by 1 base, 18 bases remained unmatched. This CDR3 contains 21 residues. DNA of the CDR3: TGCGCCAGCAGCCAAGATTTCCTTTGGAGCGGGGGTCAACCTGGCACAGATACGCAGTATTTT. Translating gives CASSQDFLWSGGQPGTDTQYF.

The chain is built from TRBV7-2 and TRBJ2-5, with 8 nucleotides matching TRBD2. CDR3 length: 15 residues. The germline gives CDR1 SGHTA, CDR2 FQGNSA. V shed 5 bases and J 0 bases; nucleotides not matched to a gene: 5. The CDR3 DNA follows: TGTGCCAGCAGCAGGCAGCGGGGGCACCAAGAGACCCAGTACTTC. Residues: CASSRQRGHQETQYF.

The chain joins TRBV6-6 to TRBJ2-7, with D maybe TRBD1 (7 bases). V gave up 2 bases and J gave up 5 bases, with 16 bases separating them. The CDR3 runs to 15 residues. The germline V gene has CDR1 MNHNY and CDR2 SVGAGI (reference sequence). Written as DNA, the CDR3 is TGTGCCAGCAGTTACGGGTGGAGGGGGCCTGACGAGCAGTACTTC. It encodes CASSYGWRGPDEQYF.

This clone was recorded only once. The J gene is TRBJ1-2, the V gene TRBV5-5, with D unresolved. The V end was cut by 4 bases, the J end by 0 bases, with 16 bases between. From germline, CDR1 is SGHKS and CDR2 YYEKEE (reference sequence). This CDR3 spans 16 amino acids. The CDR3 sequence is CASSVGGYGPNYGYTF. The CDR3 nucleotides read TGTGCCAGCAGCGTAGGCGGGTATGGACCTAACTATGGCTACACCTTC.

The chain carries TRBV11-2 and TRBJ2-7; TRBD2 matches 9 bases. V lost 6 bases, J lost 2 bases, and 11 bases stayed unmatched. CDR3 size: 16 residues. Germline V gene sequence: CDR1 SGHAT, CDR2 FQNNGV. In nucleotides, the CDR3 is TGTGCCAGCAGAGTAGGGATAGCGGGGGCGACCTACGAGCAGTACTTC. It specifies CASRVGIAGATYEQYF. Full variable domain (rest looked up from reference TRBV11-2 and TRBJ2-7): EAGVAQSPRYKIIEKRQSVAFWCNPISGHATLYWYQQILGQGPKLLIQFQNNGVVDDSQLPKDRFSAERLKGVDSTLKIQPAKLEDSAVYLCASRVGIAGATYEQYFGPGTRLTVT.

This clone was seen a handful of times. The V gene is TRBV5-1, the J gene TRBJ2-1; D is perhaps TRBD1 (5 bases). The CDR3 spans 15 residues. Germline-derived CDR1 and CDR2 are SGHRS and YFSETQ. V lost 3 bases and J lost 4, with 14 bases in between. The CDR3 nucleotides are TGCGCCAGCAGCTACCAGGGTGCAAGGTACAATGAGCAGTTCTTC. It is translated as CASSYQGARYNEQFF.

CDR3 coding DNA: TGTGCCAGCAGTTTCTATGGACAGTTGAATCAGCCCCAGCATTTT. Residues: CASSFYGQLNQPQHF. The chain is built from TRBV28 and TRBJ1-5; weak D call: TRBD1 (6 bases). Germline assignment: CDR1 MDHEN and CDR2 SYDVKM. The CDR3 is made up of 15 amino acids. With 3 bases removed from V and 4 bases from J, the gap between germline ends came to 13 bases.

V is TRBV4-1 and J is TRBJ2-4; 10 bases are a match to TRBD1. Germline V lookup: CDR1 MGHRA, CDR2 YSYEKL. Losses at the gene ends were 0 bases for V and 0 bases for J; bases not matched to a gene: 8. This CDR3 contains 19 residues. The CDR3 nucleotides read TGCGCCAGCAGCCAAGATCCGGGGACAGGGGTACTAGCCAAAAACATTCAGTACTTC. Its translation: CASSQDPGTGVLAKNIQYF.

This clone is a singleton in its sample. The chain couples TRBV6-2 or TRBV6-3 to TRBJ1-3; D uncertain. Trimming shortened V by 3 bases and J by 0 bases, and 6 bases separated the two germline ends. This CDR3 is built from 14 residues. Germline-derived CDR1 and CDR2 are MNHEY and SVGEGT. CDR3 coding DNA: TGTGCCAGCAGTTATCGGGACTCTGGAAACACCATATATTTT. It yields the protein CASSYRDSGNTIYF.

V is TRBV5-6 and J is TRBJ2-5, with 8 bases that match TRBD2. The length of the CDR3 is 16 residues. CDR1 and CDR2 (germline): SGHDT, YYEEEE. The V and J ends lost 4 bases and 3 bases, in that order; junction bases with no gene match: 11. The CDR3 DNA is TGTGCCAGCAGCCTCCCGAGCGGGGGCCCTGAAGAGACCCAGTACTTC. It is translated as CASSLPSGGPEETQYF.

The chain has TRBV3-1 (or the pseudogene TRBV3-2) and TRBJ1-2; TRBD1 agrees at 11 bases. CDR1 is LGHDT and CDR2 is YNNKEL in the germline V gene (reference sequence). CDR3 size: 14 residues. The V and J ends lost 5 bases and 8 bases, in that order; junction bases with no gene match: 7. CDR3: CASSLRTGGQGYTF. The CDR3 DNA reads TGTGCCAGCAGCTTACGGACAGGGGGCCAGGGCTACACCTTC.

As concerns this clone: Distinct nucleotide sequences in the sample also encode this CDR3. The V gene is TRBV6-5, the J gene TRBJ2-3, with 7 bases lining up with TRBD2. Germline CDR1 MNHEY, CDR2 SVGAGI. This CDR3 region has 15 residues. The V gene end was trimmed by 3 bases and the J gene end by 3 bases; junction bases not matched to a gene: 6. The CDR3 loop is CASSYGGGGTDTQYF. For the CDR3, the DNA is TGTGCCAGCAGTTATGGTGGGGGGGGTACAGATACGCAGTATTTT.

This clone was seen more than once but under ten times. The rearrangement links TRBV19 to TRBJ2-2; the D is unclear. This CDR3 has 13 residues. Trimming stripped 4 bases from V and 3 bases from J, with 6 bases between. Germline assignment: CDR1 LNHDA and CDR2 SQIVND (reference sequence). The DNA of the CDR3 is TGTGCCAGTAGTAATCAGTACACCGGGGAGCTGTTTTTT. Residues: CASSNQYTGELFF. Full variable domain (remainder filled in from reference TRBV19 and TRBJ2-2): DGGITQSPKYLFRKEGQNVTLSCEQNLNHDAMYWYRQDPGQGLRLIYYSQIVNDFQKGDIAEGYSVSREKKESFPLTVTSAQKNPTAFYLCASSNQYTGELFFGEGSRLTVL.

This clone was counted a few times. The chain links TRBV7-2 to TRBJ2-5; TRBD2 agrees at 9 bases. The germline V gene has CDR1 SGHTA and CDR2 FQGNSA. The ends lost 5 bases at V and 1 base at J; junction bases unmatched: 11. This CDR3 comprises 17 residues. The CDR3 region is CASSRTASGAIQETQYF. In DNA form, the CDR3 reads TGTGCCAGCAGCCGGACGGCTAGCGGGGCAATCCAAGAGACCCAGTACTTC.

This clone was picked up one time. The chain uses TRBV10-3 and TRBJ2-7, with D possibly being TRBD2 (6 bases). Germline V gene sequence: CDR1 ENHRY, CDR2 SYGVKD. The CDR3 runs to 15 residues. Trimming left V 6 bases short and J 3 bases short, with 18 bases between. The CDR3 reads CAISRARLEIYEQYF. The CDR3 DNA sequence: TGTGCCATCAGCCGCGCCAGACTAGAGATCTACGAGCAGTACTTC.